One T cell receptor (beta chain) is described in this entry. The target antigen is unknown. The CDR3 loop spans 15 amino acids. CDR1 and CDR2 from the germline V gene are GTSNPN and SVGIG (reference sequence). The ends were cut back, 0 bases at V and 1 base at J, with 11 bases in the middle. The source of the sample is a study of T cells in localized non-small cell lung cancer. Generated by immunoSEQ multiplex PCR, the TCRdb table keeps only in-frame clones and is missing some. This table has under 95,000 clones, around 81% appearing once. Notes on the study in general: Adjacent uninvolved lung had the highest clonality, suggesting focused antigen responses.

The sequences come from peripheral blood, collected before any cancer treatment. This TCR was recovered from a female donor at least 60 years old with stage I lung adenocarcinoma. The chain links TRBV30 to TRBJ2-3; maybe TRBD2 (5 bases). The CDR3 DNA follows: TGTGCCTGGAGTGTAAACGGCGGGCGCACAGATACGCAGTATTTT. Protein: CAWSVNGGRTDTQYF.